This T cell receptor (beta chain) was sequenced during a study of cytomegalovirus exposure and HLA in healthy donors. Findings and limits, study-wide: Some V segments could not be told apart, so they were left out, TRBV6-2 and TRBV6-3 among them. The study had only CMV serostatus as immune exposure information.

Note on this clone: The target antigen is unknown.

Germline V gene sequence: CDR1 MNHEY, CDR2 SMNVEV (reference sequence). The CDR3 runs to 19 residues. The junction had 21 bases not matched to a gene; V was cut back by 5 bases and J by 2 bases. PCR employed 60 Vbeta and 13 Jbeta primers. Assay used: immunoSEQ multiplex PCR; TCRdb lists only in-frame clones, some missing. The table counts approximately 58,000 clones; around 5% lies in the top ten. The sequencing sample was made of PBMCs. This receptor was obtained from a man aged 25-45 years in good health and CMV-seropositive. The chain couples TRBV27 to TRBJ2-7; 7 bases match TRBD1. CDR3 DNA: TGTGCCAGCAGTACACCCTCCCGACAGGGACAGCAACTAACCTACGAGCAGTACTTC. Residues: CASSTPSRQGQQLTYEQYF.